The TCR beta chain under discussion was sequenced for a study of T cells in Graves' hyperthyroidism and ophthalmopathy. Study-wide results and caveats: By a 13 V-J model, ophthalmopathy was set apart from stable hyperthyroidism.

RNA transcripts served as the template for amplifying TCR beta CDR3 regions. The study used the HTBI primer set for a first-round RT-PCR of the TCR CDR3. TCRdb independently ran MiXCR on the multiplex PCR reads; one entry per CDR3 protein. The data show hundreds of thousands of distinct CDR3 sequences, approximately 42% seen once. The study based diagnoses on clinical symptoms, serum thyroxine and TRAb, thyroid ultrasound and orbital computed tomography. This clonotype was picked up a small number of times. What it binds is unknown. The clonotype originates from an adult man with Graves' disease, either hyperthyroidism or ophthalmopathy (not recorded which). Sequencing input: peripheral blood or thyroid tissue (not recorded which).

CDR3 sequence reads: CASSLEWRAQHF. The CDR3, as DNA: TGTGCCAGCAGTTTAGAATGGAGGGCTCAGCATTTT. The gene calls are TRBV12-3 or TRBV12-4 and TRBJ1-5; D not certain. CDR3 length: 12 amino acids. V gave up 1 base and J gave up 13 bases, with 11 bases separating them.